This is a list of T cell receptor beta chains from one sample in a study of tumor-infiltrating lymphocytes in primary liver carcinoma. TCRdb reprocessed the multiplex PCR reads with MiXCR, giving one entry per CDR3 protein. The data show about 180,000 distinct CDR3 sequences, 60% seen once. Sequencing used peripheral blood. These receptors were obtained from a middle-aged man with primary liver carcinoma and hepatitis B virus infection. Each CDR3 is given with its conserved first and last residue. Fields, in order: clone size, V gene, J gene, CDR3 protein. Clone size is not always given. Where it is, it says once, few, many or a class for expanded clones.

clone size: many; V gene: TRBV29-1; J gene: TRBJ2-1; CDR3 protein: CSVGLPPNEQFF
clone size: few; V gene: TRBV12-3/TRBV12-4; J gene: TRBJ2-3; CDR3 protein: CASSSNTDTQYF
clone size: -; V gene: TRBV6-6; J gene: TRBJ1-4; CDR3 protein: CASSSTAVDGEKLFF
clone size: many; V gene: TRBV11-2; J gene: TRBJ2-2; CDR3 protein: CASSPWTGGGELFF
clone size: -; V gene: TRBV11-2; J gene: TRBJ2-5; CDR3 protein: CASSLEQVIQTQYF
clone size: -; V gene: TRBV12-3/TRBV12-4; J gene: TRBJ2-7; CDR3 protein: CASSLRYTLTYEQYF
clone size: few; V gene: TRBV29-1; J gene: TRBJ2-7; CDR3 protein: CSVLFRGYEQYF
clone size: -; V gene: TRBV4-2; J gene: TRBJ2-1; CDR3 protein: CAISQASRDNEQFF
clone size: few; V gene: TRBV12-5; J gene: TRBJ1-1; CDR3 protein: CASGLGQGAAFF
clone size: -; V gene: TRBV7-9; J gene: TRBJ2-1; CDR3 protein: CASSPSGEKCNEQFF
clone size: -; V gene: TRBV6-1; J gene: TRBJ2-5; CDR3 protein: CASSEMGQETQYF
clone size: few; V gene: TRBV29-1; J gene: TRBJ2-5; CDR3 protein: CSVEDRGKGETQYF
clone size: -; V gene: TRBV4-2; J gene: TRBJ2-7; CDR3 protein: CASSQGLREVAHEQYF
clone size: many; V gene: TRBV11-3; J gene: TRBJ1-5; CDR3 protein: CASSLTRTGEYSNQPQHF
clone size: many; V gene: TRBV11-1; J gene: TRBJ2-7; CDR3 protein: CASSSSPYEQYF
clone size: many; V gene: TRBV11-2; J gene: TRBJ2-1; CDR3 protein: CASSLVWGYEQFF
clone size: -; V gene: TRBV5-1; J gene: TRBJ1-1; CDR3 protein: CASSLVGENTEAFF
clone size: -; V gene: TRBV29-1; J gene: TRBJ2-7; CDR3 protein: CSVPRAGGYKQYF